These 17 T cell receptor beta chains were all obtained from the same sample, sequenced in a study of blood T cell repertoires in COVID-19. Clones were read by immunoSEQ multiplex PCR, and TCRdb kept only the in-frame ones, dropping some. The table has some 180,000 clones, about four fifths seen once; the top ten hold roughly 6.7%. The material sequenced was peripheral blood. The receptors were sampled from a man in his 60s with acute or convalescent COVID-19.

The genes are TRBV5-1 and TRBJ1-1; unclear D gene. The CDR3 length is 16 residues. Germline V gene data show CDR1 as SGHRS and CDR2 as YFSETQ. V lost 2 bases and J lost 4, with 18 bases in between. The CDR3 loop reads CASSFLPRGSGTEAFF. DNA of the CDR3: TGCGCCAGCAGCTTCCTGCCACGGGGAAGCGGCACTGAAGCTTTCTTT.

The sample holds one count of this clone. The J gene is TRBJ2-7, the V gene TRBV20-1; D is uncertain. The CDR3 has 13 amino acids. Germline V lookup: CDR1 DFQATT, CDR2 SNEGSKA (reference sequence). Trimming removed 3 bases at V and 3 bases at J, with 12 bases between. The CDR3 coding sequence is TGCAGTGCTAGTTACAGATACTTCTACGAGCAGTACTTC. It yields the protein CSASYRYFYEQYF.

The chain carries TRBV19 and TRBJ1-3; D remains ambiguous. This CDR3 has 15 amino acids. CDR1 is LNHDA and CDR2 is SQIVND in the germline V gene (reference sequence). V lost 5 bases, J lost 3 bases, and 14 bases lay in between. The CDR3 DNA reads TGTGCCAGTAGTCGACCCCCCGGGATTGGAAACACCATATATTTT. Its translation is CASSRPPGIGNTIYF.

The chain is built from TRBV6-5 and TRBJ1-1; D remains unclear. Trimming removed 8 bases at V and 1 base at J, with 17 bases between. There are 15 residues in the CDR3. Per the germline V gene, CDR1 is MNHEY and CDR2 is SVGAGI. CDR3 nucleotide sequence: TGTGCCAGCCCTGAACGAGGGCAGCGGAACACTGAAGCTTTCTTT. It codes for CASPERGQRNTEAFF.

The genes are TRBV7-9 and TRBJ1-1; D might be TRBD1 (6 bases). The germline V and J ends were trimmed by 3 bases and 4 bases, with 21 bases remaining between them. Germline V CDR1 and CDR2: SEHNR, FQNEAQ (reference sequence). The CDR3 length is 17 residues. The CDR3 region is CASSLERSYREGTEAFF. The CDR3 DNA sequence: TGTGCCAGCAGCTTGGAGAGGTCGTACAGGGAGGGCACTGAAGCTTTCTTT.

This clone occurred once. CDR3 amino acids: CASSVFFGGEQYF. CDR3 in DNA: TGTGCCAGCAGCGTATTTTTCGGTGGCGAGCAGTACTTC. The chain is built from TRBV9 and TRBJ2-7; no reliable D call. Germline CDR1 reads SGDLS; CDR2 reads YYNGEE. The CDR3 runs to 13 residues. V lost 1 base to trimming and J lost 6 bases, with 11 bases between them. Based on the CDR3 plus reference TRBV9 and TRBJ2-7, the full variable domain is DSGVTQTPKHLITATGQRVTLRCSPRSGDLSVYWYQQSLDQGLQFLIQYYNGEERAKGNILERFSAQQFPDLHSELNLSSLELGDSALYFCASSVFFGGEQYFGPGTRLTVT.

CDR3 nucleotide sequence: TGTGCCAGCAGAAACTGGGGGGACACTGAAGCTTTCTTT. This encodes CASRNWGDTEAFF. This sequence joins TRBV2 and TRBJ1-1; D possibly corresponds to TRBD1 (5 bases). Trimming cost V 6 bases and J 3 bases, with 11 bases left between them. The CDR3 is 13 residues long. Germline loops: CDR1 SNHLY, CDR2 FYNNEI.

V gene TRBV21-1 combines with J gene TRBJ2-7; no check of the table's D call, TRBD2, against the DNA was made. TRBV21-1 is a recognized pseudogene. The CDR3 spans 16 residues. The CDR3 loop reads CASSKSGQEVYDEQYF. In DNA, the CDR3 is TGTGCCAGCAGCAAATCCGGGCAGGAGGTCTACGACGAGCAGTACTTC.

This CDR3 is CASSDGQGRGYTF. In DNA, the CDR3 is TGTGCCAGCAGTGATGGGCAGGGGCGAGGCTACACCTTC. This rearrangement joins TRBV6-1 to TRBJ1-2; perhaps TRBD1 as D (6 bases). This CDR3 region has 13 residues. V was trimmed by 3 bases and J by 8 bases, leaving 13 bases between them. CDR1 is MNHNS, CDR2 SASEGT, per germline.

The rearrangement uses TRBV30 and TRBJ2-1; tentatively, D is TRBD1 (6 bases). V was shortened by 4 bases and J by 8 bases, with 18 bases between the two germline ends. Germline V CDR1 and CDR2: GTSNPN, SVGIG (reference sequence). CDR3 size: 14 residues. CDR3 sequence reads: CAWTSALDRYEQFF. Written as DNA, the CDR3 is TGTGCCTGGACCTCAGCACTAGACAGGTATGAGCAGTTCTTC.

The chain employs TRBV5-1 and TRBJ1-4, with 8 bases matching TRBD1. The CDR3 is made up of 14 amino acids. Germline V gene sequence: CDR1 SGHRS, CDR2 YFSETQ. V shed 0 bases, J shed 8 bases, and the junction held 3 bases outside the gene matches. This CDR3 reads CASSLGTGREKLFF. For the CDR3, the DNA is TGCGCCAGCAGCTTGGGGACAGGGCGAGAAAAACTGTTTTTT.

The rearrangement links TRBV19 to TRBJ1-1; TRBD1 agrees at 8 bases. The CDR3 consists of 16 residues. CDR1 and CDR2 (germline): LNHDA, SQIVND (reference sequence). The junction had 8 bases not matched to a gene; V was cut back by 5 bases and J by 0 bases. The CDR3 sequence is CASSPRQGMLNTEAFF. For the CDR3, the DNA is TGTGCCAGTAGTCCCCGACAGGGGATGCTGAACACTGAAGCTTTCTTT.

The chain links TRBV9 to TRBJ1-1, with 9 bases fitting TRBD1. Trimming removed 4 bases from V and 4 bases from J; junction bases left unmatched: 11. This CDR3 has 16 amino acids. Looked up from germline, CDR1 is SGDLS and CDR2 is YYNGEE. Here the CDR3 reads CASSKTTGGTVTEAFF. The CDR3 coding sequence is TGTGCCAGCAGCAAGACGACAGGGGGGACGGTCACTGAAGCTTTCTTT.

The chain links TRBV27 to TRBJ2-1; 10 bases are a match to TRBD2. Germline CDR1 reads MNHEY; CDR2 reads SMNVEV (reference sequence). J was trimmed by 8 bases and V by 7 bases; bases with no gene match: 8. CDR3 length: 14 residues. The CDR3, as DNA: TGTGCCAGCACTCTGAAACTAGCGGGGTATGAGCAGTTCTTC. Its protein is CASTLKLAGYEQFF.

The sample holds many counts of this clone. This chain links TRBV6-4 with TRBJ1-6; D is unclear. Germline V CDR1 and CDR2: MRHNA, SNTAGT. This CDR3 spans 15 amino acids. Trimming cost V 6 bases and J 7 bases, with 16 bases left between them. The CDR3, as DNA: TGTGCCAGCAGCCCATCCACTGAGGGAAATTCACCCCTCCACTTT. Amino acid sequence: CASSPSTEGNSPLHF.

The chain is built from TRBV6-5 and TRBJ2-7, with 10 bases that match TRBD2. From germline, CDR1 is MNHEY and CDR2 SVGAGI. The CDR3 contains 15 residues. With V trimmed by 5 bases and J by 8 bases, 12 bases remained unmatched. CDR3: CASSPSSSGSVKQYF. The DNA for the CDR3 is TGTGCCAGCAGTCCCTCTTCTAGCGGGAGTGTAAAGCAGTACTTC.

This clone was detected a few times. The rearrangement uses TRBV6-5 and TRBJ1-5; the D gene is possibly TRBD1 (6 bases). V was cut by 8 bases and J by 2 bases, with 13 bases left in between. In germline, CDR1 is MNHEY, CDR2 SVGAGI. The CDR3 is 14 residues long. The CDR3 region is CASRSRGGNQPQHF. CDR3 bases: TGTGCCAGCCGAAGCAGGGGTGGCAATCAGCCCCAGCATTTT.